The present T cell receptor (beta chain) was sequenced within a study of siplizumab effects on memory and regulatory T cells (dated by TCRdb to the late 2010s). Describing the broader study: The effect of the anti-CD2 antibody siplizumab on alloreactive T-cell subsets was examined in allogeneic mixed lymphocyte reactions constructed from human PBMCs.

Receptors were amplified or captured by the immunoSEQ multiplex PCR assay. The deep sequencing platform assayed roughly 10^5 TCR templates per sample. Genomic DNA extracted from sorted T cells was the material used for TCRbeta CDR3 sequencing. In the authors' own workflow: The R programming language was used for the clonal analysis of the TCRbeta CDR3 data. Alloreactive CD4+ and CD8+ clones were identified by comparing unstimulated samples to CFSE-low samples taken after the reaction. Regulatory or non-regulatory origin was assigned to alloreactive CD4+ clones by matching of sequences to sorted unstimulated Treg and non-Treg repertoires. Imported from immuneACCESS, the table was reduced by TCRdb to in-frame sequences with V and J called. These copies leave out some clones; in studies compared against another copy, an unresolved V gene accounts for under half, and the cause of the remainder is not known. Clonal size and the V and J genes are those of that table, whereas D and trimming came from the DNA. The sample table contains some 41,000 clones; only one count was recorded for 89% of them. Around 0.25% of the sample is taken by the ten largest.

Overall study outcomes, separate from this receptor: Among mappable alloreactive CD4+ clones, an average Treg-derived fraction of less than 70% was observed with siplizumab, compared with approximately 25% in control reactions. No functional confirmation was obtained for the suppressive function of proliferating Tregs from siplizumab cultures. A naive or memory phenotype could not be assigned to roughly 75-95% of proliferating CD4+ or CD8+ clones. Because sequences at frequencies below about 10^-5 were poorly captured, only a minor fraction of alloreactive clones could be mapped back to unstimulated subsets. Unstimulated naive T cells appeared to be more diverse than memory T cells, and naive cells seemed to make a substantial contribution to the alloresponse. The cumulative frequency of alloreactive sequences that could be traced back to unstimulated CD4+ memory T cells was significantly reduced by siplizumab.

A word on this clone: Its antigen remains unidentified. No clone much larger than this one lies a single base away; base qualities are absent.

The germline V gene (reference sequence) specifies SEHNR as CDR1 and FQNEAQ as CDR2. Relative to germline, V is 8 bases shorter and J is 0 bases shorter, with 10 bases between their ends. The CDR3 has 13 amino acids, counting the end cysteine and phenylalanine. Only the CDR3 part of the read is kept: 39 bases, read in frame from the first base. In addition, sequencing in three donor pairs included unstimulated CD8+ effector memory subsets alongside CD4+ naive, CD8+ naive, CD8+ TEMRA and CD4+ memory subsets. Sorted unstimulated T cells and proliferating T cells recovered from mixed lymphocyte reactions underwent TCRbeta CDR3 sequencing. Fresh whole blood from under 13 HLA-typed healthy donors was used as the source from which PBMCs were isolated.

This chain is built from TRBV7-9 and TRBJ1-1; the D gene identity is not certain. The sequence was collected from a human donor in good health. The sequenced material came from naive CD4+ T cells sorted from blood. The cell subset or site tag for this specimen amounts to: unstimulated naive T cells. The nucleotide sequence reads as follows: TGTGCCAGCGGCGAGATTTTGAACACTGAAGCTTTCTTT. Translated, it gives CASGEILNTEAFF. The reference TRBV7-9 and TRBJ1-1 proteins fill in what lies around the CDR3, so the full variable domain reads DTGVSQNPRHKITKRGQNVTFRCDPISEHNRLYWYRQTLGQGPEFLTYFQNEAQLEKSRLLSDRFSAERPKGSFSTLEIQRTEQGDSAMYLCASGEILNTEAFFGQGTRLTVV.